A single sample gave rise to the 27 T cell receptor beta chains below, sequenced in a study of CD8+ T cells in alopecia areata. As the sequencing template, cDNA was produced by extracting RNA and reverse transcribing it. Method: immunoSEQ multiplex PCR; TCRdb's copy keeps in-frame clones and lacks some. This sample carries 220,000 or so clones, more than 45% of them seen once, and the ten largest clones take over 0.4%. The material sequenced was CD4+ T cells sorted from blood, taken at week 0. These receptors were collected from a human donor with alopecia areata.

This clone was picked up many times. This chain uses TRBV6-6 with TRBJ1-2; TRBD1 matches at 8 bases. CDR1 and CDR2 (germline): MNHNY, SVGAGI (reference sequence). The CDR3 sequence is 14 residues long. V shed 7 bases, J shed 1 base, and the junction held 5 bases outside the gene matches. CDR3 protein: CASNTDRDNYGYTF. DNA of the CDR3: TGTGCCAGCAATACGGACAGGGATAACTATGGCTACACCTTC.

There are a few counts of this clone. The chain employs TRBV4-1 and TRBJ2-7; TRBD2 matches 10 bases. V gave up 3 bases and J gave up 5 bases; unmatched junction bases: 7. The CDR3 runs 15 residues. The V gene's germline CDR1 is MGHRA and CDR2 YSYEKL. The CDR3 DNA follows: TGCGCCAGCAGCCAGCTGACTAGCGGGTTACACGAGCAGTACTTC. This translates into CASSQLTSGLHEQYF.

V is TRBV6-5 and J is TRBJ1-6; D might be TRBD1 (6 bases). In germline, CDR1 is MNHEY, CDR2 SVGAGI. V dropped 8 bases and J dropped 9 bases, with 14 bases sitting between them. The CDR3 totals 13 residues. The CDR3 spells CASCISGVSPLHF. The CDR3 nucleotides read TGTGCCAGCTGCATTTCAGGGGTTTCACCCCTCCACTTT.

This clone was observed a handful of times. The chain uses TRBV29-1 and TRBJ2-7, with D unresolved. The CDR3 extends over 12 amino acids. Trimming took 2 bases from V and 4 from J, leaving 9 bases between them. Germline values: CDR1 SQVTM, CDR2 ANQGSEA. In DNA form, the CDR3 reads TGCAGCGTTGAAAGTCTCGGGTACGAGCAGTACTTC. This encodes CSVESLGYEQYF.

The count of this clone is one. The J gene is TRBJ2-6, the V gene TRBV7-6; D not resolved. The CDR3 is made up of 14 amino acids. With 2 bases removed from V and 8 bases from J, the gap between germline ends came to 10 bases. CDR1 and CDR2 from the germline V gene are SGHVS and FNYEAQ. The CDR3 spells CASSLNLGTNVLTF. The CDR3 bases are TGTGCCAGCAGCTTAAATTTGGGGACCAACGTCCTGACTTTC.

In nucleotides, the CDR3 is TGCGCCAGCAGCCAAGATGGGGCGGGAGGGGAGACCCAGTACTTC. This gives the protein CASSQDGAGGETQYF. V usage is TRBV4-1 and J usage is TRBJ2-5, with TRBD2 matching over 9 bases. Germline V gene data show CDR1 as MGHRA and CDR2 as YSYEKL. The J segment lost 5 bases and the V segment lost 0 bases, leaving 4 bases of the junction unmatched. This CDR3 contains 15 residues.

The table lists this clone with a count of one. The rearrangement links TRBV2 to TRBJ2-3, with TRBD1 matching over 7 bases. Germline assignment: CDR1 SNHLY and CDR2 FYNNEI. The CDR3 length is 15 residues. V lost 4 bases to trimming and J lost 2 bases; unmatched junction nucleotides: 6. The CDR3 coding sequence is TGTGCCAGCAGTGTAAGGGGGCCTTCCACAGATACGCAGTATTTT. This encodes CASSVRGPSTDTQYF.

This chain joins TRBV6-5 and TRBJ1-1; D remains unclear. The CDR3 covers 12 residues. The V and J ends lost 6 bases and 11 bases respectively, with 16 bases between them. Germline V gene data show CDR1 as MNHEY and CDR2 as SVGAGI. The CDR3: CASRRPGLEAFF. The CDR3 DNA follows: TGTGCCAGCAGGCGTCCAGGTCTTGAGGCTTTCTTT.

This chain links TRBV29-1 with TRBJ2-3; unclear D gene. Trimming removed 4 bases from V and 2 bases from J, with 7 bases in between. Germline V gene data show CDR1 as SQVTM and CDR2 as ANQGSEA. This CDR3 contains 12 residues. CDR3 residues: CSVGRLTDTQYF. CDR3 nucleotide sequence: TGCAGCGTTGGTAGACTCACAGATACGCAGTATTTT.

The chain employs TRBV11-2 and TRBJ2-7, with TRBD1 identical over 9 bases. V lost 1 base, J lost 1 base, and 14 bases stayed unmatched. The CDR3 runs 19 residues. Germline CDR1 reads SGHAT; CDR2 reads FQNNGV. The CDR3 protein is CASSLGASWGDRESYEQYF. In DNA form, the CDR3 reads TGTGCCAGCAGCTTAGGCGCCTCATGGGGGGACAGGGAATCCTACGAGCAGTACTTC. The entire variable domain, with the rest obtained from reference TRBV11-2 and TRBJ2-7, is as follows: EAGVAQSPRYKIIEKRQSVAFWCNPISGHATLYWYQQILGQGPKLLIQFQNNGVVDDSQLPKDRFSAERLKGVDSTLKIQPAKLEDSAVYLCASSLGASWGDRESYEQYFGPGTRLTVT.

This sequence joins TRBV7-2 and TRBJ2-7; possibly TRBD2 for D (5 bases). V was pared by 5 bases and J by 1 base, with 15 bases between. Germline V CDR1 and CDR2: SGHTA, FQGNSA. This CDR3 comprises 15 residues. CDR3 DNA: TGTGCCAGCAGCCCGGCGGGCGGAACGTCCTACGAGCAGTACTTC. Translation: CASSPAGGTSYEQYF.

The rearrangement uses TRBV4-1 and TRBJ2-3; D call uncertain. Trimming left V 8 bases short and J 2 bases short, with 14 bases between. The CDR3 runs 14 residues. The germline V gene has CDR1 MGHRA and CDR2 YSYEKL. In DNA form, the CDR3 reads TGCGCCAGCCGTGCGAGTGGGTCCACAGATACGCAGTATTTT. Encoded protein: CASRASGSTDTQYF.

This chain connects TRBV6-6 to TRBJ2-7; 9 bases fit TRBD2. The length of the CDR3 is 15 residues. The trim removed 2 bases at V and 3 bases at J, leaving 5 bases unmatched. CDR1 MNHNY and CDR2 SVGAGI come from the germline V gene (reference sequence). As DNA, the CDR3 is TGTGCCAGCAGTTACCCCCAGCGGGGGGTCTACGAGCAGTACTTC. Amino acids: CASSYPQRGVYEQYF.

This chain joins TRBV19 and TRBJ2-1; D call uncertain. The CDR3 is made up of 13 amino acids. Per germline, CDR1 LNHDA and CDR2 SQIVND (reference sequence). Trimming shortened V by 5 bases and J by 0 bases, and 5 bases separated the two germline ends. The CDR3 DNA follows: TGTGCCAGTAGTCCTAACTCCTACAATGAGCAGTTCTTC. Translated: CASSPNSYNEQFF.

This clone was counted once. The chain carries TRBV7-8 and TRBJ1-5; D might be TRBD1 (5 bases). The V gene's germline CDR1 is SGHVS and CDR2 FQNEAQ. The CDR3 has 15 amino acids. The germline V and J ends were trimmed by 5 bases and 4 bases, with 15 bases remaining between them. CDR3 bases: TGTGCCAGCAGCCCGGGACGGCAAGGAAATCAGCCCCAGCATTTT. It codes for CASSPGRQGNQPQHF.

The chain is built from TRBV2 and TRBJ2-3; unclear D gene. V was trimmed by 0 bases and J by 6 bases, leaving 4 bases between them. CDR3 length: 12 residues. The germline V gene has CDR1 SNHLY and CDR2 FYNNEI. The CDR3 DNA is TGTGCCAGCAGTGAAGCAAAGGATACGCAGTATTTT. Translation gives CASSEAKDTQYF.

The gene calls are TRBV5-1 and TRBJ2-3; no clear D. The CDR3 is made up of 14 amino acids. Germline-derived CDR1 and CDR2 are SGHRS and YFSETQ. V was cut by 9 bases and J by 0 bases, with 14 bases left in between. In DNA, the CDR3 is TGCGCCACCAGAGGTGGGCCCAGCACAGATACGCAGTATTTT. Translated, it gives CATRGGPSTDTQYF.

The CDR3 region is CASSFELGGTTDTQYF. The CDR3 bases are TGTGCCAGCAGCTTCGAATTGGGGGGAACTACAGATACGCAGTATTTT. The chain joins TRBV13 to TRBJ2-3, with D possibly being TRBD2 (6 bases). This CDR3 spans 16 amino acids. CDR1 is PRHDT, CDR2 FYEKMQ, per germline (reference sequence). Trimming shortened V by 3 bases and J by 3 bases, and 16 bases separated the two germline ends.

The V gene is TRBV29-1, the J gene TRBJ2-5; D gene unclear. The CDR3 has 12 amino acids. Germline-derived CDR1 and CDR2 are SQVTM and ANQGSEA. The germline V and J ends were trimmed by 2 bases and 4 bases, with 8 bases remaining between them. The CDR3 here is CSVERQRETQYF. CDR3 DNA: TGCAGCGTTGAAAGGCAGCGAGAGACCCAGTACTTC. Drawing the rest from reference TRBV29-1 and TRBJ2-5, the complete variable domain is SAVISQKPSRDICQRGTSLTIQCQVDSQVTMMFWYRQQPGQSLTLIATANQGSEATYESGFVIDKFPISRPNLTFSTLTVSNMSPEDSSIYLCSVERQRETQYFGPGTRLLVL.

This sequence joins TRBV18 and TRBJ2-7; D gene uncertain. V lost 5 bases, J lost 6 bases, and 17 bases lay in between. Looked up from germline, CDR1 is KGHSH and CDR2 is LQKENI. The CDR3 is 14 amino acids. For the CDR3, the DNA is TGTGCCAGCTCAACTCAAGACGTTTTGGGCGAGCAGTACTTC. This sequence encodes CASSTQDVLGEQYF.

The rearrangement joins TRBV5-1 to TRBJ2-5; possible D gene TRBD2, 7 bases. V lost 0 bases, J lost 2 bases, and 35 bases lay in between. The CDR3 covers 23 residues. Germline values: CDR1 SGHRS, CDR2 YFSETQ. The CDR3 loop reads CASSLVLPLPGDGASGHQETQYF. CDR3 sequence (DNA): TGCGCCAGCAGCTTGGTTCTTCCCCTCCCAGGGGATGGGGCTAGCGGACATCAAGAGACCCAGTACTTC.

The CDR3 DNA reads as TGTGCCAGCAGTGGGAGCTCTCAAGAGACCCAGTACTTC. As protein: CASSGSSQETQYF. The chain joins TRBV9 to TRBJ2-5; D may be TRBD2 (5 bases). Trimming removed 5 bases from V and 2 bases from J, with 10 bases in between. Germline assignment: CDR1 SGDLS and CDR2 YYNGEE. This CDR3 is 13 amino acids long.

This chain joins TRBV30 and TRBJ2-1; 11 nucleotides agree with TRBD2. The V gene's germline CDR1 is GTSNPN and CDR2 SVGIG (reference sequence). V lost 3 bases to trimming and J lost 4 bases; unmatched junction nucleotides: 5. This CDR3 is built from 15 residues. The CDR3 protein is CAWRPTSGGYNEQFF. The CDR3 region has the DNA TGTGCCTGGAGACCTACTAGCGGGGGATACAATGAGCAGTTCTTC.

This clone showed up many times. This chain links TRBV15 with TRBJ2-4; no definite D call. V was pared by 8 bases and J by 0 bases, with 17 bases between. Germline CDR1 reads LNHNV; CDR2 reads YYDKDF (reference sequence). This CDR3 is built from 16 residues. CDR3 bases: TGTGCCACCCGACCTGTGTCCTTGAGAGCCAAAAACATTCAGTACTTC. Its translation is CATRPVSLRAKNIQYF.

The rearrangement joins TRBV5-1 to TRBJ2-3; tentative D call: TRBD1 (7 bases). CDR3 length: 15 amino acids. Germline assignment: CDR1 SGHRS and CDR2 YFSETQ. The V end was cut by 0 bases, the J end by 6 bases, with 14 bases between. The CDR3 loop is CASSLAGGGADTQYF. CDR3 nucleotide sequence: TGCGCCAGCAGCTTGGCCGGAGGGGGCGCCGATACGCAGTATTTT.

This clone was found many times. This rearrangement joins TRBV6-6 to TRBJ2-4; D gene ambiguous. The length of the CDR3 is 13 residues. V was shortened by 4 bases and J by 7 bases, with 11 bases between the two germline ends. Per the germline V gene, CDR1 is MNHNY and CDR2 is SVGAGI (reference sequence). For the CDR3, the DNA is TGTGCCAGCAGTTCCGCCTTGGCCAACATTCAGTACTTC. Encoded protein: CASSSALANIQYF.

V and J are TRBV2 and TRBJ2-3; tentatively, D is TRBD1 or TRBD2 (6 bases each). The CDR3 has 16 amino acids. V lost 6 bases, J lost 2 bases, and 18 bases lay in between. Germline V gives CDR1 SNHLY, CDR2 FYNNEI. The CDR3 DNA reads TGTGCCAGCAGCGCGTATGGAGGGGGGACCACAGATACGCAGTATTTT. This gives the protein CASSAYGGGTTDTQYF.